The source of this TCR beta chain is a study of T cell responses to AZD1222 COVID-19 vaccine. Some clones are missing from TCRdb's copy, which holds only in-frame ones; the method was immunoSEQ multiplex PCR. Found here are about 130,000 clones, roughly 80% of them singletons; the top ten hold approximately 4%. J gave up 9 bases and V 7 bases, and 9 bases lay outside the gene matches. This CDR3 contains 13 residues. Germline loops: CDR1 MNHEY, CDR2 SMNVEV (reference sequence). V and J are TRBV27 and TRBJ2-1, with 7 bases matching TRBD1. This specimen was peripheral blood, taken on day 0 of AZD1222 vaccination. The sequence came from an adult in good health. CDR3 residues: CASIKTGFREQFF. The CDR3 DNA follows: TGTGCCAGCATCAAGACAGGGTTTCGTGAGCAGTTCTTC.